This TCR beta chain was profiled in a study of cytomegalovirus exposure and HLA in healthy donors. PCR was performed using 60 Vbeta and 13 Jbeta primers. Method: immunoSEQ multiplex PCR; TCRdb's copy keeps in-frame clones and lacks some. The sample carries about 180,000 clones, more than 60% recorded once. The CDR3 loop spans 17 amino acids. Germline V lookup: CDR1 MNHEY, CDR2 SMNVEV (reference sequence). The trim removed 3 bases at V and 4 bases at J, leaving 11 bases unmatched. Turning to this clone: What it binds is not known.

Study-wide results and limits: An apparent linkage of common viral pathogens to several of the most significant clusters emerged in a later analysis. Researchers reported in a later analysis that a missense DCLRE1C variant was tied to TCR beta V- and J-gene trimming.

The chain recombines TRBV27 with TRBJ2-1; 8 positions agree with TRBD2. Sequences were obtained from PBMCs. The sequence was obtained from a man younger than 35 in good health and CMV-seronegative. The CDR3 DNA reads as TGTGCCAGCAGTTTGACCGGGGGGGCTTCGTTATACAATGAGCAGTTCTTC. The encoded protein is CASSLTGGASLYNEQFF.